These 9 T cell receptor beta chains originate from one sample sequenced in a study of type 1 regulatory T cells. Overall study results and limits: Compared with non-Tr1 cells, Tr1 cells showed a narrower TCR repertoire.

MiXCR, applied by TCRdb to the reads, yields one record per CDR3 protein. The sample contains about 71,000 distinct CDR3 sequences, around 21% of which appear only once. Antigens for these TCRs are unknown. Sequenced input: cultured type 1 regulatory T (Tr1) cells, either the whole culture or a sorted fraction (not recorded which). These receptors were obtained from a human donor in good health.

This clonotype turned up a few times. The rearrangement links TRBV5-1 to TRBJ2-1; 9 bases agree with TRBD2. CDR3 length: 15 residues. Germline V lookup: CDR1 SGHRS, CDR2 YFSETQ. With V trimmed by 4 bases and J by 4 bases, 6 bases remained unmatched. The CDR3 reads CASSPGTSTYNEQFF. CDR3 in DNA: TGCGCCAGCAGCCCCGGGACTAGCACATACAATGAGCAGTTCTTC.

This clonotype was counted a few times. CDR3 in DNA: TGCAGTGCTAGAACCATCCAGATGAGCACAGATACGCAGTATTTT. Amino acid sequence: CSARTIQMSTDTQYF. The chain joins TRBV20-1 to TRBJ2-3; D unclear. Trimming cost V 2 bases and J 0 bases, with 12 bases left between them. The CDR3 is 15 amino acids. Per germline, CDR1 DFQATT and CDR2 SNEGSKA (reference sequence).

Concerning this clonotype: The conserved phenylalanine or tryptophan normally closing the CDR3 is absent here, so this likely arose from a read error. The CDR3 DNA follows: TGTGCCAGCAGTTACTCCGGAAACATTCAGTACTCC. Translation: CASSYSGNIQYS. The chain is built from TRBV6-2 or TRBV6-3 and TRBJ2-4; D unresolved. V shed 0 bases and J shed 6 bases, with 3 bases lying between them. Looked up from germline, CDR1 is MNHEY and CDR2 is SVGEGT. The CDR3 totals 12 residues.

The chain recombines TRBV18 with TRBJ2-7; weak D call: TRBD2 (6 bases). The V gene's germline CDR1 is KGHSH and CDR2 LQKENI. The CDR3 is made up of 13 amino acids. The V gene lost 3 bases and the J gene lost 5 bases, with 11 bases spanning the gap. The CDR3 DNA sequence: TGTGCCAGCTCACCGGCTAGCGACCACGAGCAGTACTTC. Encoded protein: CASSPASDHEQYF.

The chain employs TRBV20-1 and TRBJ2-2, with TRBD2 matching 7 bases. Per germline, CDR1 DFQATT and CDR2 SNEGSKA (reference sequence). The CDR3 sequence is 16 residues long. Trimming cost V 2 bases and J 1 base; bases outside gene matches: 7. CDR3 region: CSARWAGALNTGELFF. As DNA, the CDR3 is TGCAGTGCTAGATGGGCGGGAGCGCTGAACACCGGGGAGCTGTTTTTT.

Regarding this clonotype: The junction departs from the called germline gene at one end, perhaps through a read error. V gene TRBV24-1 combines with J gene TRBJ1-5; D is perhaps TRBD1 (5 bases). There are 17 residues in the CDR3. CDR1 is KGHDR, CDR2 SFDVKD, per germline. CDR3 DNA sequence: TGTGCCACCAGTGCTTTCCCTTCGGGGGAGATCCTTCAGGCCCAGCATTTT. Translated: CATSAFPSGEILQAQHF.

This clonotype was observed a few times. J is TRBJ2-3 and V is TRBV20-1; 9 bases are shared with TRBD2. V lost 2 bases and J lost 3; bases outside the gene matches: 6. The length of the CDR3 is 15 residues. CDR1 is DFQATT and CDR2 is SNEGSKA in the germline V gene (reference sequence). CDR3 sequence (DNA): TGCAGTGCTAGATCGACTAGCGGATATACAGATACGCAGTATTTT. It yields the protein CSARSTSGYTDTQYF.

This CDR3 is CASSLSSSGSSGNTIYF. The CDR3 DNA reads TGCGCCAGCAGCTTGTCTAGTTCCGGCTCCTCTGGAAACACCATATATTTT. The V gene is TRBV5-1, the J gene TRBJ1-3; no reliable D call. CDR3 length equals 17 residues. V lost 1 base, J lost 0 bases, and 14 bases lay in between. Germline CDR1 reads SGHRS; CDR2 reads YFSETQ.

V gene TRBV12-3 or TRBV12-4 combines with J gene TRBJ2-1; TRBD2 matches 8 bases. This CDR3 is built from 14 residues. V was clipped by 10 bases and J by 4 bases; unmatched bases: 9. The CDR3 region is CATGRREAYNEQFF. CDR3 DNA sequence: TGTGCCACAGGTCGGCGGGAGGCTTACAATGAGCAGTTCTTC.